The TCR beta chain under discussion was sequenced for a study of T cells in Graves' hyperthyroidism and ophthalmopathy (dated by TCRdb to about 2019). In the study overall: Peripheral blood was sampled at the time of initial diagnosis, prior to any treatment. An independent validation cohort of fewer than 20 hyperthyroidism patients and 17 patients who later progressed to ophthalmopathy tested prospective prediction of ophthalmopathy. TCR Vbeta CDR3 sequencing of 130 to 150 peripheral blood samples (43 ophthalmopathy, about 74 hyperthyroidism and roughly 17 progressor patients) is reported in the paper. In about 6 Graves' hyperthyroidism patients, the study also compared T-cell repertoires from thyroid tissue with T-cell repertoires from blood. To identify TCR V-J signatures that set the groups apart, the researchers used a discovery cohort of about a hundred patients, made up of 40 to 45 with Graves' ophthalmopathy and 57 with stable Graves' hyperthyroidism. After blood sampling, hyperthyroidism patients were treated with methimazole at a starting dose of 30 mg daily, and ophthalmopathy patients were treated with high-dose intravenous methylprednisolone. The roughly 91 discovery patients were randomly divided into training and test sets at a 7:3 ratio. What the authors observed across the whole study: Sample size was not statistically predetermined, and investigators were not blinded to group allocation. In validation, the model predicted progression to ophthalmopathy a median of roughly 6.5 months before onset, with approximately 71% sensitivity and roughly 79% specificity. Blood samples also contained most of the expanded thyroid clonotypes (frequency above 0.001), which suggests that blood repertoires may reflect thyroid immune responses. A 13 V-J signature model separated ophthalmopathy from stable hyperthyroidism, with just over 85% sensitivity and 81.08% specificity in cross-validation and 80%/75% in testing.

Trimming costs V 5 bases and J 2 bases, and their ends lie 10 bases apart. The germline V gene provides CDR1 SQVTM and CDR2 ANQGSEA. The length of the CDR3 is 13 amino acids, counting both ends. Of the read, only the CDR3 DNA is kept; its 39 bases are in frame from base 1. TCR beta CDR3 regions were amplified from RNA transcripts. The TCR CDR3 was subjected to a first round of RT-PCR using the HTBI primer set and the Qiagen OneStep RT-PCR kit. Libraries were constructed in a second round of multiplex PCR, after which size selection and purification were performed. The libraries were sequenced on an Illumina HiSeq2000 using paired-end 100 bp reads. Processing in the source paper ran as follows. SOAPnuke was used to process the raw data, throwing out any read that contained adapters or uncalled bases, had a mean Phred below 15, or lacked an exact constant-primer or identifier match. High-quality paired reads were merged with COPE v1.2.5, and unique nucleotide sequences were defined as clonotypes. Clonotypes were aligned to IMGT TRBV, TRBD and TRBJ reference segments using MiTCR v1.1. The analysis was restricted to V-J combinations with a frequency above 0.0001, which together covered around 99% of the repertoires. The TCS score was defined as F50 (clonal expansion) divided by E x V (chaos), with BLOSUM62-based TCRdist calculated between CDR3 peptides within each V-J. Welch's t-statistics and random forest reduced just over 500 V-J features to roughly 13, which were used in a naive Bayes classifier (R e1071). The Morisita-Horn index was used to measure how similar the thyroid and blood repertoires were. TCRdb reprocessed the public reads (quality trimming at Q25 with fastp, clone calling with MiXCR) and kept in-frame beta chains. Here each entry gathers all rows of one CDR3 protein and keeps the most common genes and DNA. The V and J calls, along with clone size, are taken from TCRdb and not from the paper's own processing. This sample is represented by fewer than 650,000 distinct CDR3 sequences; 14% to 15% of them were singletons. Around 4.1% of the sample rests with the top ten.

Moderately to severely active disease, a Clinical Activity Score of at least 3, a NOSPECS grade of at least 4, and a duration under 3 months were present in ophthalmopathy patients. The study excluded patients with uncontrolled infections, other autoimmune diseases, pregnancy or lactation. Diagnoses were based on clinical symptoms, serum thyroxine and TRAb, thyroid ultrasound and orbital computed tomography. PBMCs were isolated from 7.5 to 10 ml of fresh peripheral blood by Ficoll-Paque density gradient centrifugation. Total RNA was extracted with Trizol reagent, and quality was checked on an Agilent 2100 Bioanalyzer. There are a few counts of this clonotype. Its antigen remains undetermined. Without the conserved terminal phenylalanine or tryptophan, this CDR3 likely stems from a read error.

Specimen: blood. Rearrangement joined TRBV29-1 to TRBJ2-4, and perhaps TRBD2 as D gene, on 6 matching bases. This clonotype originated in a woman in her thirties or forties with Graves' ophthalmopathy. This receptor carries the CDR3 CSVLGTSKNIQYL. In nucleotides, the sequence is TGCAGCGTTCTCGGGACTTCCAAAAACATTCAGTACCTC.